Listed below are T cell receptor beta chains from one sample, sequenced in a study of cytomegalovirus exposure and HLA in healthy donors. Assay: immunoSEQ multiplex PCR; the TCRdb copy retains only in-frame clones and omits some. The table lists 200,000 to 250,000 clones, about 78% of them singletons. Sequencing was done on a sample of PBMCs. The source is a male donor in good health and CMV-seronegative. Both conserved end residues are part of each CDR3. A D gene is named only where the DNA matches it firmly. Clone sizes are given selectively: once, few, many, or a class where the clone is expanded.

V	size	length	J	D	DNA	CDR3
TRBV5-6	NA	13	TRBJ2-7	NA	TGTGCCAGCAGCTTGACTGCCTCCTACGAGCAGTACTTC	CASSLTASYEQYF
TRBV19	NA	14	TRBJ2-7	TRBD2	TGTGCCAGTAGTATCAACAGCGGGAGGTACGAGCAGTACTTC	CASSINSGRYEQYF
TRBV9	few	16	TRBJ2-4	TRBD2	TGTGCCAGCAGCCCACGACTAGCCAGAGCCAAAAACATTCAGTACTTC	CASSPRLARAKNIQYF
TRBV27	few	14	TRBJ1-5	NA	TGTGCCAGCAGTTCCCAGTATAGCAATCAGCCCCAGCATTTT	CASSSQYSNQPQHF
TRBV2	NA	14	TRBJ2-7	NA	TGTGCCAGCAGAGATTCCCGGGACACCTACGAGCAGTACTTC	CASRDSRDTYEQYF
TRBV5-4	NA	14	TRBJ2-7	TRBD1	TGTGCCAGCAGCTTCCGAGGGGGCGCCTACGAGCAGTACTTC	CASSFRGGAYEQYF
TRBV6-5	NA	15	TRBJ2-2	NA	TGTGCCAGCAGTTTTCTGACAGGGAACACCGGGGAGCTGTTTTTT	CASSFLTGNTGELFF
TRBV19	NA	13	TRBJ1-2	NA	TGTGCCAGTATCGGGGAAGATGGCTATGGCTACACCTTC	CASIGEDGYGYTF
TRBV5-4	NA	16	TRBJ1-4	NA	TGTGCCAGCAGCTTGGACCGCCAGGGCGCCAATGAAAAACTGTTTTTT	CASSLDRQGANEKLFF
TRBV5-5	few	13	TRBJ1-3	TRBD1	TGTGCCAGCAGCACGGGACAGGGAAACACCATATATTTT	CASSTGQGNTIYF
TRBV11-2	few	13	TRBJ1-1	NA	TGTGCCAGCCGACAGCCCATGAACACTGAAGCTTTCTTT	CASRQPMNTEAFF
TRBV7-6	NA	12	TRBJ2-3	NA	TGTGCCAGCAGCTTAGCCCGAGATACGCAGTATTTT	CASSLARDTQYF
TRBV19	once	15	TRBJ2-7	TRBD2	TGTGCCAGTAGTATACCGGGACTAGGTGTGTACGAGCAGTACTTC	CASSIPGLGVYEQYF
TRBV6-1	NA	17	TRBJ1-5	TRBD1	TGTGCCAGCAGTGAAGCTCAGGGCAGGGGGAAGAATCAGCCCCAGCATTTT	CASSEAQGRGKNQPQHF
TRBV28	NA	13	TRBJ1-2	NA	TGTGCCAGCAGTTTCGGGGGTGGTTATGGCTACACCTTC	CASSFGGGYGYTF
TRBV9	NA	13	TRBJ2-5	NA	TGTGCCAGCAGCGTTTGGGGGAGGGAGACCCAGTACTTC	CASSVWGRETQYF
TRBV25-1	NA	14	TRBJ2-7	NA	TGTGCCAGCAGTGACGCAGGGCGCTCCTACGAGCAGTACTTC	CASSDAGRSYEQYF
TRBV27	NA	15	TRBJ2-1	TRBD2	TGTGCCAGCAGTTTATTTCCGGGAGGGAACAATGAGCAGTTCTTC	CASSLFPGGNNEQFF
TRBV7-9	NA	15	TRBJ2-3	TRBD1	TGTGCCAGCAGGCGACAGGGGGCTTCGTCAGATACGCAGTATTTT	CASRRQGASSDTQYF
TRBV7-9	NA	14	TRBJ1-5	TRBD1	TGTTCCAGCAGCTCACAGGGGTTTCTTCAGCCCCAGCATTTT	CSSSSQGFLQPQHF
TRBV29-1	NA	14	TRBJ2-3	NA	TGCAGCGTGGCACAGGGGTGGGGGGAGGATACGCAGTATTTT	CSVAQGWGEDTQYF
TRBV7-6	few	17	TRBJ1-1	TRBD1	TGTGCCAGCAGCGCCGGACAGGGATTGAGGATGAACACTGAAGCTTTCTTT	CASSAGQGLRMNTEAFF
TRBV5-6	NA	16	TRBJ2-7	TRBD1	TGTGCCAGCAGCTTGAGGGGAATGACGGTACAGGGGGAGCAGTACTTC	CASSLRGMTVQGEQYF
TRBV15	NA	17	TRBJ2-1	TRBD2	TGTGCCACCAGCAGAGTCGGGGGGAGGAGCTCCTACAATGAGCAGTTCTTC	CATSRVGGRSSYNEQFF